These 25 T cell receptor beta chains were all obtained from the same sample, sequenced in a study of T cell repertoires in cytomegalovirus infection (dated by TCRdb to between 2018 and 2020). Data came from an Illumina HiSeq 1500. TCRdb reprocessing: public reads trimmed at Q25 with fastp, clones called with MiXCR, in-frame beta chains kept. Under each unique CDR3 protein, matching rows form one entry showing the most common genes and DNA. For this sample there are 500,000 to 600,000 distinct CDR3 sequences; approximately 15% appear just once. The top ten constitute 24% of the sample. The sample was CD8+ T cells from PBMCs. The receptors shown here come from a human donor in good health (CMV status not recorded). Some clones in this sample may be carry-over from other donors' samples.

This sequence joins TRBV19 and TRBJ1-2; no firm D call. Germline V gene data show CDR1 as LNHDA and CDR2 as SQIVND (reference sequence). V was pared by 6 bases and J by 1 base, with 6 bases between. This CDR3 comprises 12 residues. The CDR3 DNA sequence: TGTGCCAGTAGCGGTAATAACTATGGCTACACCTTC. It yields the protein CASSGNNYGYTF.

This clonotype was seen a handful of times. This chain uses TRBV4-2 with TRBJ2-7; D might be TRBD2 (6 bases). Germline V CDR1 and CDR2: LGHNA, YNFKEQ. V lost 0 bases to trimming and J lost 4 bases, with 13 bases between them. The CDR3 is 15 amino acids. In DNA, the CDR3 is TGTGCCAGCAGCCAAGATCCGGGAGTGGGTTACGAGCAGTACTTC. Protein product: CASSQDPGVGYEQYF.

This clonotype has a count of ten or more. This chain links TRBV28 with TRBJ2-5; tentatively, D is TRBD2 (6 bases). Germline CDR1 and CDR2: MDHEN and SYDVKM. The ends were cut back, 2 bases at V and 5 bases at J, with 18 bases in the middle. The CDR3 runs 16 residues. In nucleotides, the CDR3 is TGTGCCAGCAGTTTACGCGGGGATCCTAATAGGGAGACCCAGTACTTC. This gives the protein CASSLRGDPNRETQYF.

This clonotype appeared a few times. This chain links TRBV2 with TRBJ2-3; 7 bases are shared with TRBD1. CDR1 is SNHLY and CDR2 is FYNNEI in the germline V gene. J gave up 4 bases and V 0 bases, and 4 bases lay outside the gene matches. The CDR3 totals 15 residues. The DNA of the CDR3 is TGTGCCAGCAGTGAAGCGCTCCAGGGGGCAGATACGCAGTATTTT. Translating it yields CASSEALQGADTQYF.

This clonotype has at least ten counts. This chain links TRBV7-6 with TRBJ1-6; D not resolved. Looked up from germline, CDR1 is SGHVS and CDR2 is FNYEAQ. This CDR3 has 16 residues. Trimming left V 2 bases short and J 0 bases short, with 8 bases between. Here the CDR3 DNA reads TGTGCCAGCAGCTTAAGCCCCAGCTCCTATAATTCACCCCTCCACTTT. The encoded protein is CASSLSPSSYNSPLHF.

This clonotype has more than one count but fewer than ten. The rearrangement links TRBV9 to TRBJ1-4, with 9 positions matching TRBD1. The CDR3 spans 15 residues. The trim removed 3 bases at V and 8 bases at J, leaving 8 bases unmatched. Germline-derived CDR1 and CDR2 are SGDLS and YYNGEE. CDR3: CASSEGQGSNEKLFF. In nucleotides, the CDR3 is TGTGCCAGCAGCGAGGGACAGGGATCGAACGAAAAACTGTTTTTT.

The rearrangement joins TRBV5-4 to TRBJ1-6; D might be TRBD1 (6 bases). Germline V gene lookup returns CDR1 SGHNT and CDR2 YYREEE (reference sequence). The CDR3 is 15 residues long. V gave up 2 bases and J gave up 6 bases, with 12 bases separating them. CDR3 amino acids: CASSFRGRANSPLHF. The CDR3 DNA is TGTGCCAGCAGCTTCAGGGGCCGGGCTAATTCACCCCTCCACTTT.

This sequence joins TRBV6-5 and TRBJ1-1; 10 bases are shared with TRBD1. Germline V gene lookup returns CDR1 MNHEY and CDR2 SVGAGI. The length of the CDR3 is 17 residues. With V trimmed by 5 bases and J by 1 base, 10 bases remained unmatched. CDR3 sequence (DNA): TGTGCCAGCAGTGTTGGGGTGGGGGACAGGGGGAACACTGAAGCTTTCTTT. Its protein product is CASSVGVGDRGNTEAFF.

This clonotype was recorded many times. The chain links TRBV12-3 or TRBV12-4 to TRBJ2-1, with TRBD1 matching 7 bases. Unmatched junction bases numbered 4, after V lost 6 bases and J lost 5 bases. The CDR3 length is 13 residues. The CDR3 DNA reads as TGTGCCAGCAGATTCGGGACAGACAATGAGCAGTTCTTC. This codes for CASRFGTDNEQFF.

The chain combines TRBV2 with TRBJ1-1, with D unclear. V lost 7 bases and J 6 bases, leaving 9 bases between the germline ends. Per the germline V gene, CDR1 is SNHLY and CDR2 is FYNNEI. This CDR3 has 11 residues. The CDR3 nucleotides read TGTGCCAGCACGAAACCATCTGAAGCTTTCTTT. Protein: CASTKPSEAFF.

This clonotype has more than one count but fewer than ten. The V and J genes are TRBV5-6 and TRBJ2-3, with TRBD2 as a possible D gene (7 bases). Per the germline V gene, CDR1 is SGHDT and CDR2 is YYEEEE. The V end lost 1 base, the J end lost 6 bases, and 18 bases lay between the germline ends. The CDR3 extends over 16 amino acids. This CDR3 is CASSLKSGAQGDTQYF. CDR3 nucleotide sequence: TGTGCCAGCAGCTTGAAGAGCGGGGCCCAGGGGGATACGCAGTATTTT.

The V call is TRBV9, the J call TRBJ2-1, with 11 positions matching TRBD2. The CDR3 totals 17 residues. V lost 3 bases to trimming and J lost 4 bases; unmatched junction nucleotides: 9. CDR1 is SGDLS and CDR2 is YYNGEE in the germline V gene. The CDR3: CASSANPGLADYNEQFF. As DNA, the CDR3 is TGTGCCAGCAGCGCAAACCCGGGACTAGCGGATTACAATGAGCAGTTCTTC. The full variable domain, completed using reference TRBV9 and TRBJ2-1, is DSGVTQTPKHLITATGQRVTLRCSPRSGDLSVYWYQQSLDQGLQFLIQYYNGEERAKGNILERFSAQQFPDLHSELNLSSLELGDSALYFCASSANPGLADYNEQFFGPGTRLTVL.

This chain connects TRBV28 to TRBJ1-5, with 7 nucleotides matching TRBD1. The DNA end favors TRBJ2-3, so the J call may be wrong. CDR1 is MDHEN and CDR2 is SYDVKM in the germline V gene. The CDR3 has 16 residues. CDR3: CASSHRQGTRNQPQYF. The CDR3 nucleotides read TGTGCCAGCAGTCACCGACAGGGAACTCGCAATCAGCCCCAGTATTTT.

This clonotype has only a few counts. The germline gene is not matched at one end of the junction; a read error may be the cause. The rearrangement links TRBV20-1 to TRBJ2-2; perhaps TRBD2 as D (5 bases). The CDR3 loop spans 18 amino acids. Germline V gene sequence: CDR1 DFQATT, CDR2 SNEGSKA (reference sequence). CDR3 nucleotide sequence: TGCAGTGCCAGAGAAGTAGGGAGAGTCCGTTTGGACACCGGGGAGCTGTTTTTT. It encodes CSAREVGRVRLDTGELFF.

The J gene is TRBJ1-4, the V gene TRBV27; D remains ambiguous. V was trimmed by 2 bases and J by 4 bases, leaving 8 bases between them. CDR3 length: 14 residues. Germline V gene lookup returns CDR1 MNHEY and CDR2 SMNVEV (reference sequence). CDR3 bases: TGTGCCAGCAGTTTAGTGTGGGGTAATGAAAAACTGTTTTTT. As protein: CASSLVWGNEKLFF.

CDR3 in DNA: TGCAGCGTTGAAGGGGGCCAGGAGCAGTACTTC. Its translation is CSVEGGQEQYF. The gene calls are TRBV29-1 and TRBJ2-7; the D gene is possibly TRBD1 (5 bases). CDR3 length equals 11 residues. Germline CDR1 SQVTM, CDR2 ANQGSEA. V lost 1 base and J 7 bases, leaving 8 bases between the germline ends.

At least ten counts were recorded for this clonotype. The J gene is TRBJ2-3, the V gene TRBV2, with D maybe TRBD2 (7 bases). The CDR3 runs 17 residues. From germline, CDR1 is SNHLY and CDR2 FYNNEI. V lost 6 bases, J lost 2 bases, and 21 bases lay in between. CDR3 nucleotides: TGTGCCAGCAGAGGGGAGGGGGGCCGCCGCTTCACAGATACGCAGTATTTT. Amino acids: CASRGEGGRRFTDTQYF.

This clonotype was counted only a few times. This chain connects TRBV27 to TRBJ2-7; D might be TRBD1 (5 bases). In germline, CDR1 is MNHEY, CDR2 SMNVEV (reference sequence). Trimming took off 7 bases at V and 3 bases at J, with 19 bases between the two ends. This CDR3 is 15 amino acids long. The CDR3, as DNA: TGTGCCAGCACCACAGCCCCCGCAGGGCGCTACGAGCAGTACTTC. This translates into CASTTAPAGRYEQYF.

V usage is TRBV27 and J usage is TRBJ2-7, with TRBD1 matching over 9 bases. V shed 0 bases and J 3 bases; nucleotides not matched to a gene: 6. Germline V lookup: CDR1 MNHEY, CDR2 SMNVEV (reference sequence). The CDR3 loop spans 16 amino acids. CDR3 DNA: TGTGCCAGCAGTTTATCGCCGGGACAGGGATTCTACGAGCAGTACTTC. Protein product: CASSLSPGQGFYEQYF.

This clonotype was recorded at least ten times. The J gene is TRBJ2-7, the V gene TRBV7-9, with D possibly matching TRBD2 (5 bases). V was pared by 2 bases and J by 2 bases, with 10 bases between. The CDR3 spans 14 residues. Germline assignment: CDR1 SEHNR and CDR2 FQNEAQ (reference sequence). For the CDR3, the DNA is TGTGCCAGCAGCTTATATGCCGGGGCCTACGAGCAGTACTTC. As protein: CASSLYAGAYEQYF.

This clonotype was counted many times. J is TRBJ2-1 and V is TRBV12-3 or TRBV12-4; perhaps TRBD2 as D (5 bases). The V and J ends lost 5 bases and 3 bases respectively, with 17 bases between them. The CDR3 loop spans 16 amino acids. CDR3: CASSPDLTGIYNEQFF. CDR3 coding DNA: TGTGCCAGCAGTCCAGACCTGACCGGGATCTACAATGAGCAGTTCTTC.

There are a few counts of this clonotype. One end of the junction fails to match germline, which may point to a read error. This chain joins TRBV2 and TRBJ1-2; possibly TRBD1 for D (5 bases). Per germline, CDR1 SNHLY and CDR2 FYNNEI. The CDR3 totals 12 residues. The CDR3, as DNA: TGTGCCAGCAGTGAAGCGGGGCAGGGCTGCACCTTC. As protein: CASSEAGQGCTF.

The chain's CDR3 is CASSNYYRAGSYTF. The CDR3 bases are TGTGCCAGCAGCAACTATTACAGGGCAGGCAGCTACACCTTC. This rearrangement joins TRBV7-9 to TRBJ1-2, with D tentatively TRBD1 (6 bases). The CDR3 loop spans 14 amino acids. Germline V gene data show CDR1 as SEHNR and CDR2 as FQNEAQ (reference sequence). With 5 bases removed from V and 9 bases from J, the gap between germline ends came to 19 bases.

This clonotype was counted at least ten times. The chain recombines TRBV12-5 with TRBJ2-7; D is possibly TRBD1 (5 bases). Germline CDR1 is LGHNT and CDR2 is FRNRAP. Trimming left V 1 base short and J 2 bases short, with 9 bases between. The CDR3 extends over 14 amino acids. The CDR3 coding sequence is TGTGCTAGTGGTTTGGGGACAACCACCTACGAGCAGTACTTC. Protein product: CASGLGTTTYEQYF.

Only a few counts were recorded for this clonotype. The V gene is TRBV10-3, the J gene TRBJ2-6; D may be TRBD1 (5 bases). V shed 1 base and J shed 0 bases, with 22 bases lying between them. Germline-derived CDR1 and CDR2 are ENHRY and SYGVKD. This CDR3 is built from 21 residues. CDR3 nucleotide sequence: TGTGCCATCAGTGAGTACAGGCGACACCTCACTGATAACTCTGGGGCCAACGTCCTGACTTTC. Protein sequence: CAISEYRRHLTDNSGANVLTF.